This TCR beta chain comes out of a study of blood T cell repertoires in COVID-19. The V and J ends lost 6 bases and 6 bases, in that order; junction bases with no gene match: 10. In germline, CDR1 is MNHEY, CDR2 SVGAGI. This CDR3 comprises 14 residues. Each recovered donor of Cohort 3 presented with two negative PCRs, clearance, or symptom resolution. TCRdb's copy holds only in-frame clones and misses some; the assay was immunoSEQ multiplex PCR. The sample has a few hundred thousand clones; roughly 88% are singletons. Sequencing was carried out using PBMCs or T cells enriched from blood (not recorded which). This receptor was obtained from a woman under 40 who had recovered from COVID-19. This chain links TRBV6-5 with TRBJ1-2; TRBD1 aligns across 7 bases. The CDR3 reads CASSYTTGDNGYTF. As DNA, the CDR3 is TGTGCCAGCAGCTATACTACAGGGGATAATGGCTACACCTTC.